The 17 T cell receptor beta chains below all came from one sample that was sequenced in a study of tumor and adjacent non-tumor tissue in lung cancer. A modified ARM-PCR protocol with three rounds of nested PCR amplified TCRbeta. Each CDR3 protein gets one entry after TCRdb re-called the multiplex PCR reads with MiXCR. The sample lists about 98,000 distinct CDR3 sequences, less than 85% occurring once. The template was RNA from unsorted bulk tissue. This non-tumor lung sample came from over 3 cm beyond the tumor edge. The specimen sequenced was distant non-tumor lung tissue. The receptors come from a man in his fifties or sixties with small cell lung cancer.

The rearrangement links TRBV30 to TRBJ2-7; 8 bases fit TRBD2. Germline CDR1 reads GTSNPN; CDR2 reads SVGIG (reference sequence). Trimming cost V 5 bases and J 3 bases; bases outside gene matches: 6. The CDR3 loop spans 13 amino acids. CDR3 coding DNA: TGTGCCTGGGATTCCGGGACTAGCTACGAGCAGTACTTC. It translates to CAWDSGTSYEQYF.

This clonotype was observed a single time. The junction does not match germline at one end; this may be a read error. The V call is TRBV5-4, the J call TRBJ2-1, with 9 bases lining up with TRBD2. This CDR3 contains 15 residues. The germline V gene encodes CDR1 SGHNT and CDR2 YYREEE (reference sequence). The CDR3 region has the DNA TGTGCCAGCAGCACCGGGCTAGCGGGATACAATGGGCAGTTCTTC. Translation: CASSTGLAGYNGQFF. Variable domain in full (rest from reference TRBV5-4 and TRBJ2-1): ETGVTQSPTHLIKTRGQQVTLRCSSQSGHNTVSWYQQALGQGPQFIFQYYREEENGRGNFPPRFSGLQFPNYSSELNVNALELDDSALYLCASSTGLAGYNGQFFGPGTRLTVL.

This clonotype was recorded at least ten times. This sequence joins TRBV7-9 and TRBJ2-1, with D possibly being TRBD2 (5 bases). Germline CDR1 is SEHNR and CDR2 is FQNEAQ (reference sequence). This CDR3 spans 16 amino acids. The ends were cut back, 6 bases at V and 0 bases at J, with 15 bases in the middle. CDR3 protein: CASSSRTGSSYNEQFF. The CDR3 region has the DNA TGTGCCAGCAGTTCCAGGACTGGTAGCTCCTACAATGAGCAGTTCTTC.

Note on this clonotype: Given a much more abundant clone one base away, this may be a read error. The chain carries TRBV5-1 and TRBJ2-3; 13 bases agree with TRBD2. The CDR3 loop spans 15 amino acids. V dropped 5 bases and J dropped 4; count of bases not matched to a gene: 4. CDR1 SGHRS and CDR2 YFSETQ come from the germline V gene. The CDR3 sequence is CASRRTSGRADTQYF. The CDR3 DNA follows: TGCGCCAGCAGGCGGACTAGCGGGAGAGCAGATACGCAGTATTTT.

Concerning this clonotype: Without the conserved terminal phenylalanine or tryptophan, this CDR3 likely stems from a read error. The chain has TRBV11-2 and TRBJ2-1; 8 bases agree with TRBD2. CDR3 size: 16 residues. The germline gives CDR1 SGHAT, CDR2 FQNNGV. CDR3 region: CASNLIGRGSYNEQFL. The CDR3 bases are TGTGCCAGCAACTTAATCGGGAGGGGTTCCTACAATGAGCAGTTCCTC.

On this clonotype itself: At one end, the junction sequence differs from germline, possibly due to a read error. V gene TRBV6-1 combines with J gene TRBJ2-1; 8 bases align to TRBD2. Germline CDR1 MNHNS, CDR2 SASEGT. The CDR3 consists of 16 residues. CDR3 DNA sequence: TGTGTCAGCAGCTTTCATCGGGAGGGTGCTTACAAAGAACAGTTCTTC. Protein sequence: CVSSFHREGAYKEQFF.

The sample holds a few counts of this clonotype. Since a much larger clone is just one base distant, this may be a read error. The CDR3 loop is CASSFGTGLAAEAFF. CDR3 coding DNA: TGTGCCAGCAGCTTCGGGACAGGGTTGGCCGCTGAAGCTTTCTTT. V is TRBV5-6 and J is TRBJ1-1, with TRBD1 identical over 9 bases. CDR3 length: 15 residues. V lost 2 bases, J lost 6 bases, and 8 bases stayed unmatched. CDR1 is SGHDT and CDR2 is YYEEEE in the germline V gene.

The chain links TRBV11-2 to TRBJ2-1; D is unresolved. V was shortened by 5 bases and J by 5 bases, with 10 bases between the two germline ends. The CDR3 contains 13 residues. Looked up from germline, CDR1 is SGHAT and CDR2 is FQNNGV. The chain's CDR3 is CASSIVCDNEQFF. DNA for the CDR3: TGTGCCAGCAGCATAGTGTGTGACAATGAGCAGTTCTTC.

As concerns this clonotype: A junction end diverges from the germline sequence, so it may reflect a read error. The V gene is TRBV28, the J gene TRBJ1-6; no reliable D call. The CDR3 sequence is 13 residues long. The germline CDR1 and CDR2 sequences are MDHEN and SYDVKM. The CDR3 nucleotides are TGTGCCAGCAGCCTACAGAATAACTCACCCCTCCACTTT. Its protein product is CASSLQNNSPLHF.

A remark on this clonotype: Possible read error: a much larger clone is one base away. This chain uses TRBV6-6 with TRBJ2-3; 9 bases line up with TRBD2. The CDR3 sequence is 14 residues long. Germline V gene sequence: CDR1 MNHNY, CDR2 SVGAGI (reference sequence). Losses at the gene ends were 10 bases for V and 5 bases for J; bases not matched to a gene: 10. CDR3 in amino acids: CATYSSGSIDTQYF. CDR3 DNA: TGTGCCACATACAGTAGCGGGAGTATAGATACGCAGTATTTT.

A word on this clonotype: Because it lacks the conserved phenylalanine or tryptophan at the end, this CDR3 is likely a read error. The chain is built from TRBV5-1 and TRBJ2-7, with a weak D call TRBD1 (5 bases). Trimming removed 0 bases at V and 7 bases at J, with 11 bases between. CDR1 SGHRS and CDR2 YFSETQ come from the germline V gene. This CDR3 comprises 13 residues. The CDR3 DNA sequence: TGCGCCAGCAGCTTGGTTCAGGGTGGTGAGCAGTACATC. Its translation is CASSLVQGGEQYI.

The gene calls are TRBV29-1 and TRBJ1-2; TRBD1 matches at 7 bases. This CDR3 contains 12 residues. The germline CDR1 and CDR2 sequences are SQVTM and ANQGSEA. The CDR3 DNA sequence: TGCAATGTTGAAAGGGGGCACTATGGCTACACCTTC. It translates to CNVERGHYGYTF.

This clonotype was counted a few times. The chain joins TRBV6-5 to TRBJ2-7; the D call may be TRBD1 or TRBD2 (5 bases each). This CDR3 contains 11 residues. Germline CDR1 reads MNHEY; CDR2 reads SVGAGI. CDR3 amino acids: CPSSREYEQYV. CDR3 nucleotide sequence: TGTCCCAGCAGCAGGGAGTACGAGCAGTACGTC.

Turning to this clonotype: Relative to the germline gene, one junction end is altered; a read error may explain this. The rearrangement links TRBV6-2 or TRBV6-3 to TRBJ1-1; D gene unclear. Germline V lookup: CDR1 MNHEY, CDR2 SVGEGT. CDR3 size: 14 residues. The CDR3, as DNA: TGTGCCAGGAGTTACTCCGAAGGGAACATTGAAGCTTTCTTT. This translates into CARSYSEGNIEAFF.

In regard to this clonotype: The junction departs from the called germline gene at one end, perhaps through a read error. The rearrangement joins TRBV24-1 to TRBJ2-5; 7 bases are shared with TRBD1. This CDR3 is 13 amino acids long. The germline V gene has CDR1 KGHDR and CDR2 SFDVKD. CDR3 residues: CAIRDSRQETQYF. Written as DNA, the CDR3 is TGTGCCATCAGGGACAGTCGACAAGAGACGCAGTACTTC.

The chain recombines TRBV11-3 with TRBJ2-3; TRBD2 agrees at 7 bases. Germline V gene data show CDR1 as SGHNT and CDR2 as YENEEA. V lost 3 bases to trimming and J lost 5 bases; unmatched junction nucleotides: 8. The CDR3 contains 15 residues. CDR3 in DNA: TGTGCCAGCAGCTTGGGGAGGGTCGGTGGAGATACGCAGTATTTT. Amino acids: CASSLGRVGGDTQYF.

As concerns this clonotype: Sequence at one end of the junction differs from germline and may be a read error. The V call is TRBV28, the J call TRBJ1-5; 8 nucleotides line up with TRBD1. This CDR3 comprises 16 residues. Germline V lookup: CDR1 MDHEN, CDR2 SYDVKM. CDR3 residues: CVSSSPGQGSNQPQHF. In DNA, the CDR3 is TGTGTCAGCAGCTCCCCCGGACAGGGCTCGAATCAGCCCCAGCATTTT.